The source of this T cell receptor beta chain is a study of T cell responses to AZD1222 COVID-19 vaccine. Concerning this clone: As yet, its antigen is unknown.

Repertoires were generated with immunoSEQ multiplex PCR, while TCRdb's copy carries only in-frame clones and drops some. The repertoire consists of roughly 110,000 clones, with around nine tenths occurring once and the leading ten covering about 5%. The CDR3 consists of 13 residues. Trimming cost V 5 bases and J 5 bases, with 12 bases left between them. The germline V gene encodes CDR1 SGHTA and CDR2 FQGNSA. Study observations and caveats: Recipients of AZD1222 seropositive at baseline numbered only six or seven. Vaccine-associated CD4 TCRs spanned spike, dominant at 160-218 and 743-854. Nearly half of the spike-specific TCRs reportedly recognize variant regions that carry no mutations. Donor demographics were predominantly white British with a female majority; clonal diversity may be underestimated.

The sample consisted of peripheral blood, taken 28 days after the second AZD1222 dose. The chain couples TRBV7-2 to TRBJ1-1; a weak D match, TRBD1 (5 bases). The TCR comes from an adult who received the AZD1222 COVID-19 vaccine. CDR3 protein: CASSPRVQTEAFF. In DNA, the CDR3 is TGTGCCAGCAGCCCCAGGGTGCAAACTGAAGCTTTCTTT. The full variable domain, completed using reference TRBV7-2 and TRBJ1-1, is GAGVSQSPSNKVTEKGKDVELRCDPISGHTALYWYRQSLGQGLEFLIYFQGNSAPDKSGLPSDRFSAERTGGSVSTLTIQRTQQEDSAVYLCASSPRVQTEAFFGQGTRLTVV.